Below are 25 T cell receptor beta chains sequenced from a single sample in a study of a mutant IDH1 vaccine in newly diagnosed glioma. The antigens for these receptors are not known. Clones were sequenced by immunoSEQ multiplex PCR, and TCRdb holds only the in-frame ones, with some missing. The data show 38,000 or so clones, roughly four fifths seen once. Time point defined: week 23, last vaccination. A single vaccine dose contained 300 ug of mutant IDH1 20-mer peptide, and topical imiquimod was used with it. Specimen: PBMCs, collected from a glioma patient whose treatment included an IDH1 peptide vaccine. The source is a middle-aged man with glioma.

The genes are TRBV27 and TRBJ1-1, with D hard to call. Germline-derived CDR1 and CDR2 are MNHEY and SMNVEV (reference sequence). Between the trimmed V and J ends, which lost 6 bases and 4 bases, there was a span of 15 bases. CDR3 length: 14 residues. For the CDR3, the DNA is TGTGCCAGCAGGAGATGGGTTGAGGGCACTGAAGCTTTCTTT. Protein product: CASRRWVEGTEAFF.

The chain links TRBV13 to TRBJ2-7, with 7 positions matching TRBD1. The V segment lost 5 bases and the J segment 3 bases; nucleotides outside the gene matches: 13. CDR1 and CDR2 from the germline V gene are PRHDT and FYEKMQ (reference sequence). The CDR3 spans 16 residues. DNA of the CDR3: TGTGCCAGCAGCCTCGGGACAGCGAGAATGGGCTACGAGCAGTACTTC. Its protein is CASSLGTARMGYEQYF.

The chain joins TRBV29-1 to TRBJ2-7; perhaps TRBD1 as D (6 bases). The ends were cut back, 0 bases at V and 0 bases at J, with 12 bases in the middle. The CDR3 consists of 15 residues. Germline loops: CDR1 SQVTM, CDR2 ANQGSEA. CDR3: CSVEDRSGASYEQYF. The CDR3 region has the DNA TGCAGCGTTGAAGATCGCTCAGGGGCCTCCTACGAGCAGTACTTC.

The chain links TRBV6-6 to TRBJ1-6; D gene ambiguous. In germline, CDR1 is MNHNY, CDR2 SVGAGI (reference sequence). V lost 6 bases and J lost 0, with 9 bases in between. This CDR3 contains 15 residues. CDR3 residues: CASRRRSSYNSPLHF. The CDR3 bases are TGTGCCAGCAGGCGCAGGAGCTCCTATAATTCACCCCTCCACTTT.

V gene TRBV5-3 combines with J gene TRBJ1-5; 7 bases match TRBD1. TRBV5-3 is placed among ORFs of uncertain function. V shed 0 bases and J 6 bases; nucleotides not matched to a gene: 6. The CDR3 runs 15 residues. The CDR3 here is CARSLVGGGGQPQHF. The CDR3, as DNA: TGTGCCAGAAGCTTGGTTGGAGGGGGCGGTCAGCCCCAGCATTTT.

The chain is built from TRBV4-1 and TRBJ2-1; D call uncertain. This CDR3 comprises 15 residues. The V end lost 0 bases, the J end lost 8 bases, and 14 bases lay between the germline ends. CDR1 MGHRA and CDR2 YSYEKL come from the germline V gene. The CDR3 nucleotides read TGCGCCAGCAGCCAAGAGTCAGGCTTGGCTGATGAGCAGTTCTTC. Residues: CASSQESGLADEQFF.

The chain couples TRBV11-2 to TRBJ2-3, with a tentative D call TRBD1 (6 bases). The CDR3 totals 16 residues. Germline CDR1 SGHAT, CDR2 FQNNGV. Trimming shortened V by 3 bases and J by 2 bases, and 15 bases separated the two germline ends. The chain's CDR3 is CASSFNRVGNTDTQYF. For the CDR3, the DNA is TGTGCCAGCAGCTTTAACAGGGTGGGGAACACAGATACGCAGTATTTT.

The rearrangement uses TRBV6-6 and TRBJ2-5, with 7 bases fitting TRBD2. This CDR3 contains 15 residues. Germline V gives CDR1 MNHNY, CDR2 SVGAGI (reference sequence). Unmatched junction bases numbered 7, after V lost 6 bases and J lost 0 bases. DNA of the CDR3: TGTGCCAGCAGCCCGAGCGGGGCAAACCAAGAGACCCAGTACTTC. Residues: CASSPSGANQETQYF.

This clone was observed a single time. As DNA, the CDR3 is TGTGCCTGGGCTACGGGGCAAGAGACCCAGTACTTC. Translated, it gives CAWATGQETQYF. The J gene is TRBJ2-5, the V gene TRBV30; possible D gene TRBD2, 5 bases. The CDR3 totals 12 residues. CDR1 and CDR2 from the germline V gene are GTSNPN and SVGIG (reference sequence). Trimming stripped 5 bases from V and 2 bases from J, with 9 bases between.

CDR3 sequence reads: CASSLMAGPEQYF. Written as DNA, the CDR3 is TGTGCCAGCAGTCTAATGGCAGGACCCGAGCAGTACTTC. The chain recombines TRBV27 with TRBJ2-7; no firm D call. This CDR3 has 13 amino acids. The V and J ends lost 5 bases and 6 bases respectively, with 14 bases between them. Germline V gene sequence: CDR1 MNHEY, CDR2 SMNVEV (reference sequence).

The CDR3: CASSGPPAGAYEQYF. DNA of the CDR3: TGTGCCAGCAGTGGTCCCCCGGCAGGAGCCTACGAGCAGTACTTC. The chain employs TRBV2 and TRBJ2-7; D unresolved. Germline V CDR1 and CDR2: SNHLY, FYNNEI. V dropped 4 bases and J dropped 2 bases, with 15 bases sitting between them. The length of the CDR3 is 15 residues.

The genes are TRBV14 and TRBJ2-7, with 9 bases fitting TRBD1. Germline values: CDR1 SGHDN, CDR2 FVKESK. Trimming cost V 4 bases and J 3 bases; bases outside gene matches: 7. The CDR3 is 15 amino acids. The CDR3 loop reads CASSPLDRGFYEQYF. CDR3 DNA sequence: TGTGCCAGCAGCCCACTGGACAGGGGATTCTACGAGCAGTACTTC.

The gene calls are TRBV7-9 and TRBJ1-2; TRBD1 aligns across 8 bases. CDR1 is SEHNR, CDR2 FQNEAQ, per germline (reference sequence). The CDR3 is 16 amino acids. The ends lost 6 bases at V and 8 bases at J; junction bases unmatched: 17. CDR3 DNA: TGTGCCAGCAGTCATATCGGGGCAGGGGGCCAAGGAGGCTACACCTTC. Translating gives CASSHIGAGGQGGYTF.

V usage is TRBV10-3 and J usage is TRBJ1-5; 7 bases agree with TRBD1. The CDR3 has 13 residues. Germline values: CDR1 ENHRY, CDR2 SYGVKD. V trimming: 6 bases; J trimming: 6 bases; junction bases outside the gene matches: 5. Written as DNA, the CDR3 is TGTGCCATCAGGGACAGGATGGGTCAGCCCCAGCATTTT. Amino acid sequence: CAIRDRMGQPQHF.

The rearrangement uses TRBV5-1 and TRBJ1-2; no firm D call. This CDR3 spans 15 amino acids. Germline CDR1 reads SGHRS; CDR2 reads YFSETQ. The V end lost 0 bases, the J end lost 3 bases, and 12 bases lay between the germline ends. The CDR3 loop reads CASSLAGTRDYGYTF. In DNA form, the CDR3 reads TGCGCCAGCAGCTTGGCCGGAACGCGAGACTATGGCTACACCTTC.

In its sample, this clone was seen once. The CDR3 loop is CASSESSQADQPQHF. In nucleotides, the CDR3 is TGCGCCAGCAGTGAGTCAAGCCAAGCGGATCAGCCCCAGCATTTT. The gene calls are TRBV10-2 and TRBJ1-5; D remains unclear. Trimming pared 0 bases from V and 5 bases from J, leaving 11 bases between. The germline gives CDR1 WSHSY, CDR2 SAAADI. The CDR3 spans 15 residues.

The rearrangement links TRBV25-1 to TRBJ2-2; D may be TRBD1 (5 bases). The CDR3 sequence is 14 residues long. Germline CDR1 reads MGHDK; CDR2 reads SYGVNS. Between the trimmed V and J ends, which lost 1 base and 3 bases, there was a span of 6 bases. CDR3 nucleotide sequence: TGTGCCAGCAGTGAATCCAGGGACACCGGGGAGCTGTTTTTT. Translated, it gives CASSESRDTGELFF.

This chain links TRBV9 with TRBJ1-1; TRBD1 is a possible D gene (5 bases). The ends were cut back, 5 bases at V and 4 bases at J, with 21 bases in the middle. This CDR3 has 16 amino acids. Germline V gene lookup returns CDR1 SGDLS and CDR2 YYNGEE. The CDR3 sequence is CASSFSAFGQGTEAFF. The CDR3 nucleotides are TGTGCCAGCAGTTTTTCCGCCTTTGGGCAGGGCACTGAAGCTTTCTTT. The whole variable domain, remainder taken from reference TRBV9 and TRBJ1-1, is DSGVTQTPKHLITATGQRVTLRCSPRSGDLSVYWYQQSLDQGLQFLIQYYNGEERAKGNILERFSAQQFPDLHSELNLSSLELGDSALYFCASSFSAFGQGTEAFFGQGTRLTVV.

In its sample, this clone was seen once. J is TRBJ2-5 and V is TRBV6-1; D not resolved. CDR3 length: 14 residues. From germline, CDR1 is MNHNS and CDR2 SASEGT. Trimming shortened V by 0 bases and J by 7 bases, and 12 bases separated the two germline ends. The CDR3 is CASSEASGRGTQYF. CDR3 DNA sequence: TGTGCCAGCAGTGAAGCGTCAGGCCGTGGGACCCAGTACTTC.

The rearrangement joins TRBV19 to TRBJ2-5, with TRBD2 as a possible D gene (6 bases). Germline V lookup: CDR1 LNHDA, CDR2 SQIVND (reference sequence). The V end lost 5 bases, the J end lost 4 bases, and 20 bases lay between the germline ends. The CDR3 extends over 16 amino acids. The CDR3 is CASSGRETLWGETQYF. The CDR3 nucleotides read TGTGCCAGTAGTGGCCGGGAGACCCTCTGGGGAGAGACCCAGTACTTC.

This sequence joins TRBV5-1 and TRBJ1-1; maybe TRBD1 (5 bases). V was shortened by 4 bases and J by 0 bases, with 10 bases between the two germline ends. This CDR3 spans 14 amino acids. Germline V lookup: CDR1 SGHRS, CDR2 YFSETQ. The CDR3 coding sequence is TGCGCCAGCAGCCAGACGACAGTGAACACTGAAGCTTTCTTT. This gives the protein CASSQTTVNTEAFF.

The table lists this clone with a count of one. The chain links TRBV6-5 to TRBJ1-5; 7 nucleotides line up with TRBD1. Germline V CDR1 and CDR2: MNHEY, SVGAGI. The V gene end was trimmed by 5 bases and the J gene end by 3 bases; junction bases not matched to a gene: 4. CDR3 size: 14 residues. CDR3 nucleotides: TGTGCCAGCAGTCATCAGGGGGTCAATCAGCCCCAGCATTTT. Translating it yields CASSHQGVNQPQHF.

The sample holds a few counts of this clone. The chain joins TRBV14 to TRBJ1-1; D unresolved. Germline lookup yields CDR1 SGHDN and CDR2 FVKESK. V was cut by 1 base and J by 6 bases, with 18 bases left in between. This CDR3 spans 16 amino acids. The CDR3 DNA reads as TGTGCCAGCAGCCAAGTGGCGACCCACCGGTTCCCTGAAGCTTTCTTT. Protein: CASSQVATHRFPEAFF. Using reference TRBV14 and TRBJ1-1 for the parts outside the CDR3, the full variable domain is EAGVTQFPSHSVIEKGQTVTLRCDPISGHDNLYWYRRVMGKEIKFLLHFVKESKQDESGMPNNRFLAERTGGTYSTLKVQPAELEDSGVYFCASSQVATHRFPEAFFGQGTRLTVV.

V gene TRBV7-9 combines with J gene TRBJ1-6; D might be TRBD1 (6 bases). This CDR3 is 14 amino acids long. V shed 5 bases and J shed 6 bases, with 11 bases lying between them. Germline CDR1 SEHNR, CDR2 FQNEAQ (reference sequence). The DNA of the CDR3 is TGTGCCAGCAGCCCACAGGGTAGTAATTCACCCCTCCACTTT. Translation gives CASSPQGSNSPLHF.

The sample holds one count of this clone. The chain carries TRBV27 and TRBJ2-7, with D perhaps TRBD2 (7 bases). V dropped 6 bases and J dropped 5 bases, with 17 bases sitting between them. CDR3 size: 14 residues. The germline V gene encodes CDR1 MNHEY and CDR2 SMNVEV (reference sequence). The CDR3: CASRVGGAVDEQYF. The CDR3 nucleotides read TGTGCCAGCAGGGTAGGGGGGGCGGTAGACGAGCAGTACTTC.